The clone carrying this TCR beta chain has just a few counts. The data belong to a study of blood T cell repertoires in COVID-19. As for the study in general: There were acute and convalescent COVID-19 samples, and they came from the United States, Italy and Spain. The cDNA or gDNA used as material had been derived from T cells, B-cell-depleted T cells, or PBMCs.

The CDR3 extends over 12 amino acids. CDR1 WSHSY and CDR2 SAAADI come from the germline V gene. V lost 2 bases and J 8 bases, leaving 9 bases between the germline ends. In the study's own analysis: By means of reference gene primer amplification, nucleated cell counts were estimated. Clones were read by immunoSEQ multiplex PCR, and TCRdb kept only the in-frame ones, dropping some. Clone size and the V and J calls come from that table; the DNA yielded D and trimming. This sample has roughly 330,000 clones, with roughly 90% found just once. This sequence originates from a man between 18 and 35 years old who had recovered from COVID-19. Sample: peripheral blood. The chain uses TRBV10-2 and TRBJ1-1, with D unresolved. In nucleotides, the CDR3 is TGCGCCAGCAGTGAGCGGGGAACCGAAGCTTTCTTT. Translation: CASSERGTEAFF.